The rows below give T cell receptor beta chains drawn from one sample of a study of blood T cell repertoires in COVID-19. Data came from immunoSEQ multiplex PCR; TCRdb stores just in-frame clones and leaves some out. The repertoire includes 200,000 to 250,000 clones, over 75% of them detected once, and 1.9% sits in the top ten. The specimen was peripheral blood. Receptors were obtained from a man aged 35 to 55 with active or convalescent COVID-19. The CDR3 runs from the conserved cysteine through the conserved F or W. Each record gives: J gene, CDR3 length, D gene, clone size, V gene, CDR3 protein, CDR3 DNA. The D gene is left open where the match is weak. Where a row states a size, it is once, few, many or the class of an expanded clone; other rows omit it.

TRBJ2-7	15	TRBD1	NA	TRBV7-8	CASSPLPGQSYEQYF	TGTGCCAGCAGCCCCCTCCCGGGACAGTCCTACGAGCAGTACTTC
TRBJ2-5	17	NA	NA	TRBV7-2	CASSPRWGGRDEETQYF	TGTGCCAGCAGCCCCCGATGGGGGGGGCGGGACGAGGAGACCCAGTACTTC
TRBJ2-5	15	TRBD1	NA	TRBV5-1	CASSLNGQGQETQYF	TGCGCCAGCAGCTTGAACGGACAGGGCCAAGAGACCCAGTACTTC
TRBJ2-1	16	TRBD2	NA	TRBV28	CASSPLAGVLANEQFF	TGTGCCAGCAGTCCCTTAGCGGGAGTCTTGGCAAATGAGCAGTTCTTC
TRBJ2-5	14	TRBD1	NA	TRBV9	CASSGQGQGETQYF	TGTGCCAGCAGCGGACAGGGCCAGGGGGAGACCCAGTACTTC
TRBJ2-7	14	TRBD2	NA	TRBV19	CASSTSGTFYEQYF	TGTGCCAGTAGTACTAGCGGAACTTTCTACGAGCAGTACTTC
TRBJ1-2	14	NA	NA	TRBV5-5	CASSLLQPSVGYTF	TGTGCCAGCAGCTTGTTACAGCCCTCCGTCGGCTACACCTTC
TRBJ1-5	15	TRBD1	many	TRBV28	CASRLQGANTQPQHF	TGTGCCAGCAGACTGCAGGGGGCGAATACCCAGCCCCAGCATTTT
TRBJ1-2	14	NA	NA	TRBV5-6	CASLPPGGIYGYTF	TGTGCCAGCCTACCCCCCGGGGGGATCTATGGCTACACCTTC
TRBJ2-1	18	TRBD2	NA	TRBV4-1	CASSPRPPMTSGDNEQFF	TGCGCCAGCAGCCCCCGACCCCCCATGACTAGCGGGGACAATGAGCAGTTCTTC
TRBJ2-5	14	NA	NA	TRBV20-1	CSASIGSGKETQYF	TGCAGTGCTAGTATCGGGAGCGGAAAAGAGACCCAGTACTTC
TRBJ1-1	17	TRBD1	NA	TRBV19	CASSIGNNRGVNTEAFF	TGTGCCAGTAGTATAGGGAACAACAGGGGGGTAAACACTGAAGCTTTCTTT
TRBJ1-2	15	TRBD1	NA	TRBV6-5	CASTSRQGLDYGYTF	TGTGCCAGCACCTCCCGACAGGGACTAGACTATGGCTACACCTTC
TRBJ2-1	15	TRBD1	NA	TRBV11-2	CASSWGQGVVNEQFF	TGTGCCAGCAGCTGGGGACAGGGGGTGGTCAATGAGCAGTTCTTC
TRBJ1-4	14	NA	NA	TRBV19	CASSIYGLGVELFF	TGTGCCAGTAGTATTTACGGCCTCGGAGTGGAACTGTTTTTT
TRBJ1-5	15	TRBD1	NA	TRBV7-9	CASSPTTGNNQPQHF	TGTGCCAGCAGCCCGACGACAGGGAACAATCAGCCCCAGCATTTT
TRBJ1-2	13	NA	NA	TRBV11-2	CASSQRGNYGYTF	TGTGCCAGCAGTCAAAGGGGTAACTATGGCTACACCTTC
TRBJ1-1	12	NA	NA	TRBV28	CASSPPDREAFF	TGTGCCAGCAGTCCTCCCGACAGGGAAGCTTTCTTT
TRBJ1-5	13	NA	NA	TRBV6-5	CASSYLGGQPQHF	TGTGCCAGCAGTTACTTGGGAGGCCAGCCCCAGCATTTT
TRBJ1-2	16	TRBD1	NA	TRBV5-1	CASSPGGAVLGYGYTF	TGCGCCAGCAGCCCAGGGGGCGCGGTTCTTGGCTATGGCTACACCTTC
TRBJ2-3	13	NA	NA	TRBV27	CASSLFRGDTQYF	TGTGCCAGCAGTTTATTTCGGGGGGATACGCAGTATTTT
TRBJ1-6	14	NA	NA	TRBV6-5	CASSYGDKVSPLHF	TGTGCCAGCAGTTACGGGGACAAAGTTTCACCCCTCCACTTT
TRBJ2-7	15	TRBD2	NA	TRBV5-1	CASSLGWTPGGEQYF	TGCGCCAGCAGCTTGGGTTGGACACCGGGGGGTGAGCAGTACTTC
TRBJ1-1	16	TRBD1	once	TRBV28	CASSDLPGQGDTEAFF	TGTGCCAGCAGTGACTTGCCGGGACAGGGGGACACTGAAGCTTTCTTT
TRBJ2-7	15	NA	NA	TRBV10-3	CAISGSSTSPYEQYF	TGTGCCATCAGCGGCAGTAGTACTAGTCCATACGAGCAGTACTTC
TRBJ2-3	14	NA	NA	TRBV6-5	CASRRRTVRDTQYF	TGTGCCAGCAGACGGAGGACAGTGAGAGATACGCAGTATTTT
TRBJ2-3	11	NA	NA	TRBV27	CASLESRTQYF	TGTGCCAGCCTAGAGTCGCGTACGCAGTATTTT
TRBJ1-2	15	TRBD1	few	TRBV10-3	CAISPGQGQNYGYTF	TGTGCCATCAGCCCCGGACAGGGGCAGAACTATGGCTACACCTTC
TRBJ1-5	13	NA	NA	TRBV3-1/TRBV3-2	CASSQTGGQPQHF	TGTGCCAGCAGCCAGACGGGGGGCCAGCCCCAGCATTTT
TRBJ2-1	16	TRBD2	NA	TRBV27	CASSFEAGVLYNEQFF	TGTGCCAGCAGTTTTGAGGCGGGAGTATTATACAATGAGCAGTTCTTC
TRBJ1-3	17	NA	NA	TRBV5-8	CASSSDIQGQRGNTIYF	TGTGCCAGCAGCTCGGACATTCAAGGGCAGAGGGGAAACACCATATATTTT
TRBJ2-7	16	NA	NA	TRBV6-5	CASSYSGTSSSYEQYF	TGTGCCAGCAGTTACTCGGGGACATCTAGCTCCTACGAGCAGTACTTC
TRBJ2-7	16	TRBD2	NA	TRBV6-5	CASSYGEGLASYEQYF	TGTGCCAGCAGTTACGGCGAAGGACTAGCTTCCTACGAGCAGTACTTC
TRBJ2-7	14	TRBD1	NA	TRBV11-2	CASSLGGQGYEQYF	TGTGCCAGCAGCTTAGGCGGACAGGGTTACGAGCAGTACTTC
TRBJ2-3	19	TRBD2	NA	TRBV5-4	CASSKPGLAGGTSTDTQYF	TGTGCCAGCAGCAAGCCCGGGCTAGCGGGGGGAACTAGCACAGATACGCAGTATTTT
TRBJ1-2	16	TRBD1	NA	TRBV4-1	CASSHDTTGTNYGYTF	TGCGCCAGCAGCCATGATACGACAGGGACGAACTATGGCTACACCTTC
TRBJ1-5	13	NA	NA	TRBV10-2	CASSEGGGQPQHF	TGCGCCAGCAGTGAGGGAGGAGGTCAGCCCCAGCATTTT
TRBJ1-3	14	NA	once	TRBV3-1/TRBV3-2	CASSQTGSGNTIYF	TGTGCCAGCAGCCAAACAGGATCTGGAAACACCATATATTTT
TRBJ1-1	13	TRBD1	NA	TRBV13	CASSHTGAIEAFF	TGTGCCAGCAGCCACACAGGGGCTATTGAAGCTTTCTTT
TRBJ2-1	14	TRBD2	NA	TRBV29-1	CSVSGTKSYNEQFF	TGCAGCGTTAGCGGGACTAAAAGTTACAATGAGCAGTTCTTC
TRBJ1-2	13	NA	NA	TRBV5-1	CASSLTGPGGYTF	TGCGCCAGCAGCTTGACAGGGCCGGGAGGCTACACCTTC
TRBJ1-2	14	TRBD1	NA	TRBV27	CASSFAGTGGGYTF	TGTGCCAGCAGTTTTGCCGGGACAGGGGGTGGCTACACCTTC
TRBJ2-5	16	TRBD2	few	TRBV10-2	CASSEPKLAGQETQYF	TGCGCCAGCAGTGAGCCGAAACTAGCGGGGCAAGAGACCCAGTACTTC
TRBJ2-7	15	TRBD2	NA	TRBV11-1	CASSLVGTSGLEQYF	TGTGCCAGCAGCTTAGTTGGGACTAGCGGCTTGGAGCAGTACTTC
TRBJ1-1	15	NA	NA	TRBV10-3	CAIRGAGSSPSEAFF	TGTGCCATCAGGGGGGCAGGGTCCTCCCCCAGTGAAGCTTTCTTT
TRBJ2-7	15	NA	once	TRBV27	CASSLSGRGSYEQYF	TGTGCCAGCAGTTTATCTGGTAGAGGTTCCTACGAGCAGTACTTC